These 22 T cell receptor beta chains originate from one sample sequenced in a study of CD8+CD57+ T cells in acquired aplastic anemia. CDR3 and TCR beta VDJ profiling relied on a genomic DNA template. TCRdb called the reads again in MiXCR, with one record for every CDR3 protein. The data hold 150,000 to 200,000 distinct CDR3 sequences, with around 40% observed a single time. Sequenced material: sorted CD4+, CD8+, or CD8+CD57+ T cells (not recorded which) from PBMCs. The receptor set was obtained from a human donor in good health.

This clonotype was seen repeatedly, ten times or more. J is TRBJ2-7 and V is TRBV12-3 or TRBV12-4, with 8 bases lining up with TRBD1. V gave up 2 bases and J gave up 2 bases; unmatched junction bases: 11. This CDR3 region has 17 residues. As DNA, the CDR3 is TGTGCCAGCAGTTTACCCCCCGGGACAGGTCGTACCTACGAGCAGTACTTC. Encoded protein: CASSLPPGTGRTYEQYF.

The V call is TRBV7-8, the J call TRBJ2-7; unclear D gene. This CDR3 has 14 residues. Per germline, CDR1 SGHVS and CDR2 FQNEAQ. Between the trimmed V and J ends, which lost 0 bases and 5 bases, there was a span of 11 bases. The CDR3 loop reads CASSLALGRDEQYF. The CDR3 bases are TGTGCCAGCAGCTTAGCGTTGGGTAGGGACGAGCAGTACTTC.

Many counts were recorded for this clonotype. The chain carries TRBV19 and TRBJ2-1; TRBD1 matches at 10 bases. V lost 6 bases, J lost 1 base, and 3 bases stayed unmatched. The CDR3 extends over 15 amino acids. From germline, CDR1 is LNHDA and CDR2 SQIVND (reference sequence). DNA for the CDR3: TGTGCCAGTAGGACAGGGGGCATTTCCTACAATGAGCAGTTCTTC. It is translated as CASRTGGISYNEQFF.

The chain has TRBV20-1 and TRBJ2-1; a weak D match, TRBD2 (5 bases). V shed 8 bases and J shed 4 bases, with 21 bases lying between them. CDR1 and CDR2 from the germline V gene are DFQATT and SNEGSKA (reference sequence). The CDR3 covers 15 residues. The CDR3 region has the DNA TGCAGTTCTCCCGGTCGGCTAGCAGTTTACAATGAGCAGTTCTTC. Its protein is CSSPGRLAVYNEQFF.

Points on this clonotype: This clone may be a read error of a much larger clone one base away. The rearrangement uses TRBV12-3 or TRBV12-4 and TRBJ1-1, with TRBD1 identical over 8 bases. The CDR3 is 15 amino acids. Here the CDR3 DNA reads TGTGTCAGCAGTCCTCGGACAGGGCAGAACACTGAAGCTTTCTTT. It is translated as CVSSPRTGQNTEAFF.

The rearrangement joins TRBV10-2 to TRBJ1-6, with 10 bases matching TRBD1. Germline trimming cut 4 bases from V and 9 bases from J; bases unmatched to any gene: 6. From germline, CDR1 is WSHSY and CDR2 SAAADI. The CDR3 is made up of 15 amino acids. The DNA for the CDR3 is TGCGCCAGCAGTGCTGGGACAGGGGAACGTTCACCCCTCCACTTT. It is translated as CASSAGTGERSPLHF.

This clonotype was found many times. The CDR3 loop reads CASRSQTAMIGTEAFF. The CDR3 nucleotides read TGCGCCAGCAGATCGCAGACGGCTATGATAGGCACTGAAGCTTTCTTT. The chain recombines TRBV5-1 with TRBJ1-1; D unclear. Trimming took 5 bases from V and 4 from J, leaving 21 bases between them. CDR3 size: 16 residues. The germline V gene has CDR1 SGHRS and CDR2 YFSETQ.

Notes on this clonotype: A read error may explain this, as a much larger clone is one base away. The chain carries TRBV6-1 and TRBJ1-1, with D maybe TRBD1 (5 bases). CDR3 length: 14 amino acids. Trimming cost V 5 bases and J 4 bases, with 14 bases left between them. CDR1 is MNHNS, CDR2 SASEGT, per germline. The CDR3 here is CASSTVRGSTEAFF. The DNA for the CDR3 is TGTGCCAGCAGTACGGTACGGGGGAGCACTGAAGCTTTCTTT.

In its sample, this clonotype was seen many times. The chain joins TRBV12-3 or TRBV12-4 to TRBJ1-4, with D hard to call. The CDR3 runs to 13 residues. Trimming left V 1 base short and J 4 bases short, with 4 bases between. The CDR3 sequence is CASSLVGNEKLFF. The CDR3 DNA is TGTGCCAGCAGTTTAGTAGGTAATGAAAAACTGTTTTTT.

This clonotype appeared many times. The chain is built from TRBV19 and TRBJ2-1, with D perhaps matching TRBD1 or TRBD2 (5 bases each). This CDR3 comprises 15 residues. With 8 bases removed from V and 0 bases from J, the gap between germline ends came to 14 bases. Germline V gives CDR1 LNHDA, CDR2 SQIVND (reference sequence). This chain's CDR3 is CASWDARSSYNEQFF. As DNA, the CDR3 is TGTGCCAGTTGGGACGCCCGTAGCTCCTACAATGAGCAGTTCTTC.

This clonotype was observed a single time. The chain carries TRBV7-3 and TRBJ2-6, with 8 bases aligning to TRBD2. From germline, CDR1 is SGHTA and CDR2 FQGTGA. CDR3 length: 16 residues. V shed 5 bases and J 2 bases; nucleotides not matched to a gene: 5. CDR3 loop: CASSRGGLAGANVLTF. The CDR3 DNA follows: TGTGCCAGCAGCCGGGGGGGGCTTGCTGGGGCCAACGTCCTGACTTTC.

V and J are TRBV5-1 and TRBJ1-6, with a tentative D call TRBD1 (5 bases). Germline-derived CDR1 and CDR2 are SGHRS and YFSETQ. CDR3 length: 16 residues. V was pared by 4 bases and J by 9 bases, with 20 bases between. The CDR3 bases are TGCGCCAGCAGCCTCGGCTGGGGCATCGGAAGTTCACCCCTCCACTTT. It encodes CASSLGWGIGSSPLHF.

There are many counts of this clonotype. The chain combines TRBV30 with TRBJ1-6; 9 bases map to TRBD1. The CDR3 is 14 amino acids. The V segment lost 3 bases and the J segment 8 bases; nucleotides outside the gene matches: 5. From germline, CDR1 is GTSNPN and CDR2 SVGIG (reference sequence). As DNA, the CDR3 is TGTGCCTGGAGCTTGGGACAGGGATATTCACCCCTCCACTTT. It encodes CAWSLGQGYSPLHF.

The chain links TRBV29-1 to TRBJ1-2; D is unclear. This CDR3 is 11 amino acids long. CDR1 is SQVTM, CDR2 ANQGSEA, per germline. V was trimmed by 4 bases and J by 3 bases, leaving 6 bases between them. The CDR3 nucleotides are TGCAGCGTTGTTGACTACTATGGCTACACCTTC. Translated, it gives CSVVDYYGYTF.

This clonotype has ten or more counts. The chain links TRBV11-3 to TRBJ1-1, with D uncertain. V was shortened by 5 bases and J by 2 bases, with 9 bases between the two germline ends. CDR1 SGHNT and CDR2 YENEEA come from the germline V gene. This CDR3 region has 13 residues. This CDR3 is CASSARRNTEAFF. CDR3 sequence (DNA): TGTGCCAGCAGCGCCCGGAGAAACACTGAAGCTTTCTTT.

The chain couples TRBV5-1 to TRBJ2-3; 7 positions match TRBD2. The junction had 10 bases not matched to a gene; V was cut back by 4 bases and J by 2 bases. CDR1 and CDR2 (germline): SGHRS, YFSETQ. The CDR3 sequence is 16 residues long. The CDR3 loop reads CASSDPSRGNTDTQYF. In DNA form, the CDR3 reads TGCGCCAGCAGCGATCCCTCGCGGGGGAACACAGATACGCAGTATTTT. Drawing the rest from reference TRBV5-1 and TRBJ2-3, the complete variable domain is KAGVTQTPRYLIKTRGQQVTLSCSPISGHRSVSWYQQTPGQGLQFLFEYFSETQRNKGNFPGRFSGRQFSNSRSEMNVSTLELGDSALYLCASSDPSRGNTDTQYFGPGTRLTVL.

Many counts were recorded for this clonotype. The chain combines TRBV6-5 with TRBJ1-6, with D perhaps TRBD1 (5 bases). Trimming took 2 bases from V and 4 from J, leaving 12 bases between them. This CDR3 spans 16 amino acids. Germline lookup yields CDR1 MNHEY and CDR2 SVGAGI. This chain's CDR3 is CASSYTQGPYNSPLHF. The CDR3, as DNA: TGTGCCAGCAGTTACACTCAGGGACCTTATAATTCACCCCTCCACTTT.

There are many counts of this clonotype. The V and J genes are TRBV7-2 and TRBJ2-1; TRBD2 matches 8 bases. With V trimmed by 0 bases and J by 4 bases, 8 bases remained unmatched. CDR3 length equals 17 residues. In germline, CDR1 is SGHTA, CDR2 FQGNSA. This chain's CDR3 is CASSLAGLAGAYNEQFF. In nucleotides, the CDR3 is TGTGCCAGCAGCTTAGCAGGTCTAGCGGGTGCTTACAATGAGCAGTTCTTC. Full variable domain (outside the CDR3, taken from reference TRBV7-2 and TRBJ2-1): GAGVSQSPSNKVTEKGKDVELRCDPISGHTALYWYRQSLGQGLEFLIYFQGNSAPDKSGLPSDRFSAERTGGSVSTLTIQRTQQEDSAVYLCASSLAGLAGAYNEQFFGPGTRLTVL.

The chain recombines TRBV19 with TRBJ2-7; 12 positions match TRBD2. V trimming: 5 bases; J trimming: 4 bases; junction bases outside the gene matches: 3. This CDR3 contains 14 residues. Germline assignment: CDR1 LNHDA and CDR2 SQIVND (reference sequence). The CDR3 region has the DNA TGTGCCAGTAGTGCCGGACTAGCGGGATACGAGCAGTACTTC. Its translation: CASSAGLAGYEQYF.

The chain combines TRBV7-3 with TRBJ1-6, with 7 bases aligning to TRBD1. The ends lost 6 bases at V and 10 bases at J; junction bases unmatched: 9. The CDR3 is 14 amino acids. The germline CDR1 and CDR2 sequences are SGHTA and FQGTGA. CDR3 sequence reads: CASSNTGVGSPLHF. The CDR3 coding sequence is TGTGCCAGCAGTAATACAGGGGTAGGCTCACCCCTCCACTTT.

This chain links TRBV5-8 with TRBJ2-5, with D possibly called TRBD1 or TRBD2 (6 bases each). Germline assignment: CDR1 SGHTS and CDR2 YDEGEE. Deletions cut 0 bases from V and 1 base from J, with 10 bases between. The CDR3 is made up of 15 amino acids. The CDR3 DNA reads as TGTGCCAGCAGCTTGGTCGGGGGCCTCCAAGAGACCCAGTACTTC. Its protein product is CASSLVGGLQETQYF.

This clonotype was recorded at least ten times. This chain links TRBV9 with TRBJ2-1, with 9 positions matching TRBD1. V trimming: 0 bases; J trimming: 7 bases; junction bases outside the gene matches: 5. The CDR3 sequence is 15 residues long. Germline CDR1 is SGDLS and CDR2 is YYNGEE. This CDR3 reads CASSVATGTGNEQFF. CDR3 nucleotides: TGTGCCAGCAGCGTAGCCACCGGGACAGGGAATGAGCAGTTCTTC.